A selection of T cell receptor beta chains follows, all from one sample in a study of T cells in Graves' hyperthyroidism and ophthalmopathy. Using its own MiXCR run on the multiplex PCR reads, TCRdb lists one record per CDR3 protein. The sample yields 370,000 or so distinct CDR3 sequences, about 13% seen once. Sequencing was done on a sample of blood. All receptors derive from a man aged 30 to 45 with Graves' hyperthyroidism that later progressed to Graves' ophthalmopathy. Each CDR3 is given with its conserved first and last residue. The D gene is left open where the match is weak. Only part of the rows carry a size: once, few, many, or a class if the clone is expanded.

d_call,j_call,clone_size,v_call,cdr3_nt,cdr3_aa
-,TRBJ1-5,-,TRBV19,TGTGCCAGTACCAAACAGGGAGATTATAGCAATCAGCCCCAGCATTTT,CASTKQGDYSNQPQHF
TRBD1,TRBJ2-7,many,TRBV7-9,TGTGCCAGCACCTCCGGGACAGCCTACGAGCAGTACTTC,CASTSGTAYEQYF
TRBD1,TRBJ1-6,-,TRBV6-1,TGTGCCAGCAGAACAGGGGAACACGGTAATTCACCCCTCCACTTT,CASRTGEHGNSPLHF
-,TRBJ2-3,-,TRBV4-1,TGCGCCAGCAGCCAGCTAGGGGACGATACGCAGTATTTT,CASSQLGDDTQYF
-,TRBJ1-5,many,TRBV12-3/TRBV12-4,TGTGCCAGCACCAAGGGGGGGGGAAATCAGCCCCAGCATTTT,CASTKGGGNQPQHF
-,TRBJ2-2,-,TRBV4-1,TGCGCCAGCAGCCAAGTCCAAGGAAGTACCGGGGAGCTGTTTTTT,CASSQVQGSTGELFF
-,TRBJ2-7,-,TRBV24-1,TGTGCCCCCAAGAGGCAGGCCGAGGGCTACGAGCAGTACTTC,CAPKRQAEGYEQYF
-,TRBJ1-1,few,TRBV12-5,TGTGCTAGTGGTTTGTTCGGGGGCAGAGCTTTCTTT,CASGLFGGRAFF
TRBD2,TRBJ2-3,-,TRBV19,TGTGCCACAACGGGGGGGTTCGGCACAGATACGCAGTATTTT,CATTGGFGTDTQYF
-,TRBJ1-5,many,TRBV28,TGTGCCAGCAGCCCGGGGACGGGGAATCAGCCCCAGCATTTT,CASSPGTGNQPQHF
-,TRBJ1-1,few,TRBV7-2,TGTGCCAGCAGCTTAGAGGCAGGGAGGAACACTGAAGCTTTCTTT,CASSLEAGRNTEAFF
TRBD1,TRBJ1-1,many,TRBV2,TGTGCCAGCAGCCCGGACAGGGGGCAGTGGAGCACTGAAGCTTTCTTT,CASSPDRGQWSTEAFF
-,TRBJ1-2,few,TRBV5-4,TGTGCCAGCAGCTTCTCAGGGCTAGGGGGCTACACCTTC,CASSFSGLGGYTF
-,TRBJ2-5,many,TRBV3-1,TGTGCCAGCAGCCACCGGGACTCCTTGGTAGGAGAGACCCAGTACTTC,CASSHRDSLVGETQYF
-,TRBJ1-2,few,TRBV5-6,TGTGCCAGCATCGTGCGAGGGGTGGGGTATGGCTACACCTTC,CASIVRGVGYGYTF
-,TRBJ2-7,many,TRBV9,TGTGCCAGCAGCGTAGGGCCGGATTCCTACGAGCAGTACTTC,CASSVGPDSYEQYF
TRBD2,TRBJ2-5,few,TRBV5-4,TGTGCCAGCAGCGCCCGGGACTACGCCGAGACCCAGTACTTC,CASSARDYAETQYF
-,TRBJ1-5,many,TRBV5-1,TGCGCCAGCAGCTCAGGGGAGGGCAATCAGCCCCAGCATTTT,CASSSGEGNQPQHF
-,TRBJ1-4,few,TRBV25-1,TGTGCCAGCAGTGAATGGGGGGGCGCGCTGGAAAAACTGTTTTTT,CASSEWGGALEKLFF
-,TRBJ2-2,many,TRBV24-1,TGTGCCACCAGTGATTTGCAGGGCCCCGCGAACACCGGGGAGCTGTTTTTT,CATSDLQGPANTGELFF
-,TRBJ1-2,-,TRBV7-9,TGTGCCAGCAGCTCGACGAGGGGCGCGGACTATGGCTACACCTTC,CASSSTRGADYGYTF
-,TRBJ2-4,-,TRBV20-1,TGCAGTGCGACCCAGGGAACCAAAAACATTCAGTACTTC,CSATQGTKNIQYF
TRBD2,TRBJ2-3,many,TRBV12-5,TGTGCTAGTGGTTTGGTAGGCCCCCCATGGGGCGGGGGTTTCACAGATACGCAGTATTTT,CASGLVGPPWGGGFTDTQYF
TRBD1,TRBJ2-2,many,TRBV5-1,TGCGCCAGCAGCCCCCGGGACAGGGGATACACCGGGGAGCTGTTTTTT,CASSPRDRGYTGELFF
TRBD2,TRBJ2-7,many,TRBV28,TGTGCCAGCAGCCTCGGACTAGTCTACGAGCAGTACTTC,CASSLGLVYEQYF
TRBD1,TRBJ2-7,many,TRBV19,TGTGCCAGTACTCTATCCGGGACAGGGCGGTACGAGCAGTACTTC,CASTLSGTGRYEQYF
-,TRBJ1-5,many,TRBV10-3,TGTGCCATCAGTGGTCGGACGGGCAATCAGCCCCAGCATTTT,CAISGRTGNQPQHF
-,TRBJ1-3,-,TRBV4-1,TGCGCCAGCAGCCAAGATCAAGTAAGCTGGTCCGCTGGAGACACCATATATTTT,CASSQDQVSWSAGDTIYF
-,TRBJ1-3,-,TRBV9,TGTGCCAGCACCAAACAGGGAAGCTCTGGAAACACCATATATTTT,CASTKQGSSGNTIYF
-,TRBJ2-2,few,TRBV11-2,TGTGCCAGCAGCTTCAGGTCCACCGGGGAGCCGTTTTTT,CASSFRSTGEPFF
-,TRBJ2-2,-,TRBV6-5,TGTGCCAGCAGTTGCTCGAAACCGGACACCGGGGAGCTGTTTTTT,CASSCSKPDTGELFF
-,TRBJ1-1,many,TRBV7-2,TGTGCCAGCAGTTCGGACCAGGGTGGCACTGAAGCTTTCTTT,CASSSDQGGTEAFF
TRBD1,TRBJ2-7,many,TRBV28,TGTGCCAGCAGCCCACAGGGGAGAGGGCGATACGAGCAGTACTTC,CASSPQGRGRYEQYF
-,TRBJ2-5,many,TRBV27,TGTGCCAGCAGCTCGGGGGTCAGGGAGACCCAGTACTTC,CASSSGVRETQYF
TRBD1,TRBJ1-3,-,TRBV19,TGTGCCACCAAACAGGGGGGACTCTCTGGAAACACCATATATTTT,CATKQGGLSGNTIYF
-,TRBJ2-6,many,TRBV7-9,TGTGCCAGCACCTTGCTACAGGGAGGTGGGGCCAACGTCCTGACTTTC,CASTLLQGGGANVLTF
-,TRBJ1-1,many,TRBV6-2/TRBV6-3,TGTGCCAGCAGTCACACAGCGGGAAACACTGAAGCTTTCTTT,CASSHTAGNTEAFF
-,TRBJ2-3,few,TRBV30,TGTGCCTGGAGTGTGGGGCTGCTTAGCACAGATACGCAGTATTTT,CAWSVGLLSTDTQYF
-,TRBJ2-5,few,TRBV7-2,TGTGCCAGCAGCTTTCACAGCCAAGAGACCCAGTACTTC,CASSFHSQETQYF
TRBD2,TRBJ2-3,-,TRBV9,TGTGCCAGCAGCGTAGAGGGCGGGGGGCCCCTCACAGATACGCAGTATTTT,CASSVEGGGPLTDTQYF
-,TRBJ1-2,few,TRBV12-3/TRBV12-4,TGTGCCAGCAGTTTAGTAGGGCGGCATGGCCACACCTTC,CASSLVGRHGHTF